The TCR beta chain described here comes from a study of CD8+ T cells in alopecia areata. CDR3 length: 11 residues. Germline lookup yields CDR1 DFQATT and CDR2 SNEGSKA (reference sequence). Trimming stripped 5 bases from V and 5 bases from J, with 10 bases between. Investigators isolated RNA and reverse transcribed it into cDNA to act as the sequencing template. Generated by immunoSEQ multiplex PCR, the TCRdb table keeps only in-frame clones and is missing some. The sample yields about 210,000 clones, under 75% seen once. Treatment indicated: oral pan-JAK inhibitor, 5-10 mg twice daily. V usage is TRBV20-1 and J usage is TRBJ2-7; weak D call: TRBD2 (5 bases). The sample consisted of CD4+ T cells sorted from blood, taken at week 4, from a patient treated with tofacitinib. This TCR was sampled from a human donor with alopecia areata. The CDR3 loop is CSAVQLDEQYF. CDR3 bases: TGCAGTGCTGTCCAACTAGACGAGCAGTACTTC.